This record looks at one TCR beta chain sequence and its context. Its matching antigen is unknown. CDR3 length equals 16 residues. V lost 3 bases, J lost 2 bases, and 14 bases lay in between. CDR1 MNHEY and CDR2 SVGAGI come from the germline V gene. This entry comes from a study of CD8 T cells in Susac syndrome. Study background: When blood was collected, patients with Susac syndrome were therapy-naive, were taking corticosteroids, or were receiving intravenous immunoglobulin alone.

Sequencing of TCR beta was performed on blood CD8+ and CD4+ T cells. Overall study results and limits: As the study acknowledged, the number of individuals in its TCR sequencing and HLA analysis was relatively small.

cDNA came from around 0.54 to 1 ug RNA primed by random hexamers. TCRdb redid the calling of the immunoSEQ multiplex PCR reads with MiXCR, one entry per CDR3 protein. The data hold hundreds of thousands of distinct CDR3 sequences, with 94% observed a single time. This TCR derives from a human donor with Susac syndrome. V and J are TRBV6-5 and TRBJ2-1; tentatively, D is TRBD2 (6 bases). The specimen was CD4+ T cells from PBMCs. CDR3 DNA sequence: TGTGCCAGCAGTTATCAGGAGGGGATAACCTACAATGAGCAGTTCTTC. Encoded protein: CASSYQEGITYNEQFF.